This passage covers 22 T cell receptor beta chains from one sample sequenced in a study of CD8 T cells in ankylosing spondylitis. TCRdb fed the 5' RACE reads into MiXCR, producing one record per CDR3 protein. The table shows fewer than 200,000 distinct CDR3 sequences, with about 20% occurring only once. The specimen sequenced was blood, either unsorted or a sorted T cell fraction (not recorded which). The receptors were gathered from a male donor under 30 with ankylosing spondylitis or in good health (not recorded which).

CDR3 region: CATSNRQGQETQYF. CDR3 in DNA: TGTGCCACCAGCAATCGACAGGGACAAGAGACCCAGTACTTC. The V gene is TRBV15, the J gene TRBJ2-5; 7 bases map to TRBD1. The CDR3 consists of 14 residues. J gave up 2 bases and V 4 bases, and 4 bases lay outside the gene matches. CDR1 LNHNV and CDR2 YYDKDF come from the germline V gene (reference sequence).

The chain uses TRBV27 and TRBJ2-1, with TRBD2 as a possible D gene (5 bases). Germline values: CDR1 MNHEY, CDR2 SMNVEV (reference sequence). V was shortened by 3 bases and J by 7 bases, with 10 bases between the two germline ends. The CDR3 is 13 residues long. CDR3 sequence (DNA): TGTGCCAGCAGTTTCCTTACGGGAAATGAGCAGTTCTTC. This sequence encodes CASSFLTGNEQFF.

This clonotype was counted many times. The CDR3 DNA is TGCAGTGCTAGAGAGATTAGCGGGGCCTCGTGCTATTTT. It is translated as CSAREISGASCYF. The V call is TRBV20-1, the J call TRBJ2-3; TRBD2 matches 8 bases. The CDR3 has 13 amino acids. The germline V gene has CDR1 DFQATT and CDR2 SNEGSKA (reference sequence). V shed 0 bases, J shed 15 bases, and the junction held 11 bases outside the gene matches.

This clonotype was counted at least ten times. The V and J genes are TRBV7-9 and TRBJ2-7; TRBD2 matches 8 bases. The germline V gene has CDR1 SEHNR and CDR2 FQNEAQ (reference sequence). The CDR3 is 13 amino acids. With V trimmed by 4 bases and J by 6 bases, 5 bases remained unmatched. CDR3 residues: CASSSTGGGEQYF. The CDR3 nucleotides are TGTGCCAGCAGCTCCACGGGAGGGGGCGAGCAGTACTTC.

This chain joins TRBV12-3 or TRBV12-4 and TRBJ2-3, with 13 bases lining up with TRBD2. Trimming at V came to 5 bases and at J to 2 bases, leaving 4 bases not matched to a gene. The CDR3 sequence is 16 residues long. CDR3 bases: TGTGCCAGCAGTCCCGGGACTAGCGGGGCCACAGATACGCAGTATTTT. Its protein product is CASSPGTSGATDTQYF.

This clonotype was counted ten times or more. The CDR3 region has the DNA TGTGCCAGCAGCCCCCTTGAGATTCAAGAGACCCAGTACTTC. Translation: CASSPLEIQETQYF. The J gene is TRBJ2-5, the V gene TRBV5-6, with no clear D. Germline CDR1 SGHDT, CDR2 YYEEEE. The CDR3 sequence is 14 residues long. The V end was cut by 4 bases, the J end by 2 bases, with 12 bases between.

This clonotype was observed many times. This sequence joins TRBV9 and TRBJ2-3, with 13 bases identical to TRBD2. The length of the CDR3 is 17 residues. Germline loops: CDR1 SGDLS, CDR2 YYNGEE. The J segment lost 2 bases and the V segment lost 3 bases, leaving 6 bases of the junction unmatched. The CDR3 nucleotides are TGTGCCAGCAGCGGGACGGGACTAGCGGGACCCACAGATACGCAGTATTTT. It yields the protein CASSGTGLAGPTDTQYF.

This clonotype occurred many times. V usage is TRBV27 and J usage is TRBJ2-5, with TRBD1 identical over 7 bases. This CDR3 is 14 amino acids long. V was clipped by 8 bases and J by 2 bases; unmatched bases: 8. CDR1 MNHEY and CDR2 SMNVEV come from the germline V gene (reference sequence). CDR3: CASGALGQQETQYF. CDR3 DNA: TGTGCCAGCGGTGCCCTGGGACAGCAAGAGACCCAGTACTTC.

The chain uses TRBV11-3 and TRBJ2-1, with 8 bases aligning to TRBD2. The CDR3 is 17 residues long. With V trimmed by 1 base and J by 4 bases, 9 bases remained unmatched. Germline V lookup: CDR1 SGHNT, CDR2 YENEEA. The CDR3 region is CASSLGSGGGVYNEQFF. The CDR3 DNA reads TGTGCCAGCAGCTTAGGGTCGGGAGGGGGGGTTTACAATGAGCAGTTCTTC.

This clonotype was observed at least ten times. The chain has TRBV4-2 and TRBJ2-7, with 7 positions matching TRBD2. V lost 8 bases and J lost 4; bases outside the gene matches: 8. Germline-derived CDR1 and CDR2 are LGHNA and YNFKEQ. The CDR3 loop spans 13 amino acids. DNA of the CDR3: TGTGCCAGCGGGGGGGAGGGCCTATACGAGCAGTACTTC. Residues: CASGGEGLYEQYF.

This clonotype was recorded at least ten times. The rearrangement uses TRBV29-1 and TRBJ2-1; TRBD2 matches 8 bases. The germline V gene has CDR1 SQVTM and CDR2 ANQGSEA. Trimming at V came to 7 bases and at J to 0 bases, leaving 5 bases not matched to a gene. The CDR3 runs 14 residues. The CDR3 nucleotides are TGCAGCGGTGGACTAGCAAACTCCTACAATGAGCAGTTCTTC. Translation gives CSGGLANSYNEQFF.

A few counts support this clonotype. The chain combines TRBV12-3 or TRBV12-4 with TRBJ1-2; possibly TRBD1 for D (6 bases). The CDR3 is 13 amino acids. V lost 6 bases to trimming and J lost 8 bases, with 16 bases between them. The CDR3 loop reads CASSDGTYGGYTF. As DNA, the CDR3 is TGTGCCAGCAGCGACGGGACATACGGAGGCTACACCTTC.

This clonotype showed up many times. This rearrangement joins TRBV12-3 or TRBV12-4 to TRBJ2-1; D is undetermined. The CDR3 length is 12 residues. V gave up 6 bases and J gave up 12 bases, with 15 bases separating them. The CDR3 DNA sequence: TGTGCCAGCAGCCCCATGGGTGGTGCGCAGTTCTTC. Its protein is CASSPMGGAQFF.

The chain links TRBV12-3 or TRBV12-4 to TRBJ2-3; D is unresolved. The CDR3 sequence is 11 residues long. The V and J ends lost 7 bases and 0 bases respectively, with 2 bases between them. CDR3 coding DNA: TGTGCCAGCAAAAGCACAGATACGCAGTATTTT. This gives the protein CASKSTDTQYF.

This clonotype was counted at least ten times. The chain is built from TRBV9 and TRBJ2-7; 8 bases are a match to TRBD1. The J segment lost 7 bases and the V segment lost 1 base, leaving 4 bases of the junction unmatched. CDR1 and CDR2 (germline): SGDLS, YYNGEE. There are 13 residues in the CDR3. The CDR3 here is CASSVQGANEQYF. The DNA for the CDR3 is TGTGCCAGCAGCGTACAGGGGGCGAATGAGCAGTACTTC. Combining the CDR3 with reference TRBV9 and TRBJ2-7 gives the whole variable domain DSGVTQTPKHLITATGQRVTLRCSPRSGDLSVYWYQQSLDQGLQFLIQYYNGEERAKGNILERFSAQQFPDLHSELNLSSLELGDSALYFCASSVQGANEQYFGPGTRLTVT.

There are a few counts of this clonotype. The chain recombines TRBV20-1 with TRBJ2-7; 11 bases fit TRBD1. The junction had 4 bases not matched to a gene; V was cut back by 6 bases and J by 3 bases. CDR3 size: 13 residues. Germline V gives CDR1 DFQATT, CDR2 SNEGSKA (reference sequence). DNA of the CDR3: TGCAGTGCCCAGGGGACAGGGGGCTACGAGCAGTACTTC. This codes for CSAQGTGGYEQYF.

This clonotype appeared many times. The gene calls are TRBV15 and TRBJ2-7; 7 bases match TRBD1. Germline V gene sequence: CDR1 LNHNV, CDR2 YYDKDF (reference sequence). V shed 6 bases, J shed 0 bases, and the junction held 8 bases outside the gene matches. The CDR3 is made up of 15 amino acids. CDR3 coding DNA: TGTGCCACCAGGTCTGACAGGGCCAGCTCCTACGAGCAGTACTTC. Amino acids: CATRSDRASSYEQYF.

A few counts support this clonotype. The chain joins TRBV10-1 to TRBJ1-5; D gene uncertain. This CDR3 has 14 amino acids. Germline CDR1 WNHNN, CDR2 SYGVQD (reference sequence). V lost 0 bases to trimming and J lost 1 base, with 4 bases between them. The CDR3 region is CASSESGSNQPQHF. CDR3 nucleotides: TGCGCCAGCAGTGAGTCAGGCAGCAATCAGCCCCAGCATTTT.

In its sample, this clonotype was seen many times. V is TRBV7-9 and J is TRBJ2-7; 7 bases are shared with TRBD2. The CDR3 covers 15 residues. Germline-derived CDR1 and CDR2 are SEHNR and FQNEAQ (reference sequence). The trim removed 4 bases at V and 0 bases at J, leaving 6 bases unmatched. Written as DNA, the CDR3 is TGTGCCAGCAGCTCGATGGGAGGGATCTCCTACGAGCAGTACTTC. Amino acid sequence: CASSSMGGISYEQYF.

This clonotype was observed many times. The chain couples TRBV4-1 to TRBJ2-4, with TRBD2 identical over 8 bases. Germline assignment: CDR1 MGHRA and CDR2 YSYEKL. The CDR3 totals 19 residues. V lost 2 bases to trimming and J lost 1 base; unmatched junction nucleotides: 13. CDR3 nucleotides: TGCGCCAGCAGCCAATACCACGAAGCGGGGGATATGGCCAAAAACATTCAGTACTTC. Protein sequence: CASSQYHEAGDMAKNIQYF.

This clonotype has a count of ten or more. This chain uses TRBV7-9 with TRBJ1-5; perhaps TRBD1 as D (5 bases). The CDR3 spans 17 residues. Trimming shortened V by 6 bases and J by 2 bases, and 20 bases separated the two germline ends. Germline assignment: CDR1 SEHNR and CDR2 FQNEAQ (reference sequence). CDR3 nucleotide sequence: TGTGCCAGCAGTTCAGGGATTCTGGCAGGACGCAATCAGCCCCAGCATTTT. As protein: CASSSGILAGRNQPQHF.

This clonotype was detected ten times or more. The chain links TRBV9 to TRBJ2-1, with D perhaps TRBD1 (8 bases). The CDR3 extends over 17 amino acids. Looked up from germline, CDR1 is SGDLS and CDR2 is YYNGEE. Trimming removed 0 bases at V and 2 bases at J, with 15 bases between. Here the CDR3 DNA reads TGTGCCAGCAGCGTAGAGGGAGGGACAGGTCCCTACAATGAGCAGTTCTTC. Amino acid sequence: CASSVEGGTGPYNEQFF.